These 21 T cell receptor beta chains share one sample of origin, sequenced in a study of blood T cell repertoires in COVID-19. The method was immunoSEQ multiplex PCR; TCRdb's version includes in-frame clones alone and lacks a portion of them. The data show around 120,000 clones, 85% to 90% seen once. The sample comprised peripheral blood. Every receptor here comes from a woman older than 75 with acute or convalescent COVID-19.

The CDR3 DNA reads TGTGCCAGCACTCGACTAGCGGCTGAGCAGTACTTC. Protein product: CASTRLAAEQYF. The chain combines TRBV2 with TRBJ2-7; 9 bases match TRBD2. This CDR3 has 12 amino acids. V gave up 7 bases and J gave up 7 bases; unmatched junction bases: 5. Germline V gene data show CDR1 as SNHLY and CDR2 as FYNNEI.

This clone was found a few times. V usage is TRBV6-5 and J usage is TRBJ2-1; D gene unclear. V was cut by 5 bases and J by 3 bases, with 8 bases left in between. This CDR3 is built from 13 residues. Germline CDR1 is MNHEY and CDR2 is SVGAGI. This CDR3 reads CASSLSLYNEQFF. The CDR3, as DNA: TGTGCCAGCAGTCTCTCCCTCTACAATGAGCAGTTCTTC.

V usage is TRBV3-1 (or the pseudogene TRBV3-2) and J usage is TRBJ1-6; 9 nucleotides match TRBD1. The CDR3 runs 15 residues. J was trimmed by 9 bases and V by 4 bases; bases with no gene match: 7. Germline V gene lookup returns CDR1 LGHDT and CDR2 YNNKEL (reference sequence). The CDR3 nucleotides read TGTGCCAGCAGCCTGGGACAGGGTTTTGGTTCACCCCTCCACTTT. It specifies CASSLGQGFGSPLHF.

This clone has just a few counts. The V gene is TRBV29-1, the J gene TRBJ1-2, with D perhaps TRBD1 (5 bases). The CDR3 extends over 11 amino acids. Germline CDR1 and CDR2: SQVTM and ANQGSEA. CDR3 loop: CRVGDFYGYTF. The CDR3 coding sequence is TGCAGGGTGGGGGACTTCTATGGCTACACCTTC.

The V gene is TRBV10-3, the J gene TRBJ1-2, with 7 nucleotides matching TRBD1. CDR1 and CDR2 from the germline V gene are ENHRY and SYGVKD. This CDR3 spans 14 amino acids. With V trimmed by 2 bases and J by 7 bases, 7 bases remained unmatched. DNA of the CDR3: TGTGCCATCAGTGAGCGCACAGGGGAAGGTGGCTACACCTTC. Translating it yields CAISERTGEGGYTF.

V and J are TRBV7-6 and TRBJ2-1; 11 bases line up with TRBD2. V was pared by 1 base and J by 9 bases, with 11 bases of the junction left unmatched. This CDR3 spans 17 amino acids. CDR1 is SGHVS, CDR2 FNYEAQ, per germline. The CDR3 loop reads CASSLELAGAWSIEQFF. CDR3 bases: TGTGCCAGCAGCTTAGAACTAGCGGGGGCCTGGAGTATTGAGCAGTTCTTC.

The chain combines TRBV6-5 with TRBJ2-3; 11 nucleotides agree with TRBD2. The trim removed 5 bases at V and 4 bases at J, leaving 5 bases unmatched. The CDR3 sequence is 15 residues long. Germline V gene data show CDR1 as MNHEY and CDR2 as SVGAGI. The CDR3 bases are TGTGCCAGCAGTCCGGGACTAGCGGAACCAGATACGCAGTATTTT. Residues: CASSPGLAEPDTQYF.

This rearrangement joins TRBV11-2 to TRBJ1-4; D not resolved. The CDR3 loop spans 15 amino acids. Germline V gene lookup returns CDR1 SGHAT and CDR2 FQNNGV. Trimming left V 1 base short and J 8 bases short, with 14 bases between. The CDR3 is CASSLGRGGLEKLFF. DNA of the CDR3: TGTGCCAGCAGCTTAGGTAGAGGTGGCCTAGAAAAACTGTTTTTT.

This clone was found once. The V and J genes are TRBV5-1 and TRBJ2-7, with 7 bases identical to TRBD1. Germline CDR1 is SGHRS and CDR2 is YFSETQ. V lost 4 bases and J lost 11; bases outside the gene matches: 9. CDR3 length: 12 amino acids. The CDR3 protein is CASSATGQAEYF. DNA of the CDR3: TGCGCCAGCAGCGCCACCGGACAGGCCGAGTACTTC.

CDR3 DNA sequence: TGTGCCAGCAGAGGTGGGGACAGCTCATACAATGAGCAGTTCTTC. Translated: CASRGGDSSYNEQFF. The V call is TRBV6-5, the J call TRBJ2-1, with 7 bases that match TRBD1. The germline gives CDR1 MNHEY, CDR2 SVGAGI. This CDR3 has 15 residues. Unmatched junction bases numbered 9, after V lost 6 bases and J lost 4 bases.

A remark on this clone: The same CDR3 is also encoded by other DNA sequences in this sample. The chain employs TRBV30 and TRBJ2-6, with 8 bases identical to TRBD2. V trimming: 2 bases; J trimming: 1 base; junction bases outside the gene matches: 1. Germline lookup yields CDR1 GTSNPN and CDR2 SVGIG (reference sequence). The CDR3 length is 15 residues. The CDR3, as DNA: TGTGCCTGGAGTTCGGGGGGGTCTGGGGCCAACGTCCTGACTTTC. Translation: CAWSSGGSGANVLTF. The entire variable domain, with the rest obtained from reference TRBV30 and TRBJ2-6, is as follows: SQTIHQWPATLVQPVGSPLSLECTVEGTSNPNLYWYRQAAGRGLQLLFYSVGIGQISSEVPQNLSASRPQDRQFILSSKKLLLSDSGFYLCAWSSGGSGANVLTFGAGSRLTVL.

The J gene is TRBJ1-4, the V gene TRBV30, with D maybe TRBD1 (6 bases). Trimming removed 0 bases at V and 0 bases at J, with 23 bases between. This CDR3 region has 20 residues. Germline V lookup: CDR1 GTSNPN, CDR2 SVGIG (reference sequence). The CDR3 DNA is TGTGCCTGGAGTGTCGACCGGGACATCGGACCTTATGCAACTAATGAAAAACTGTTTTTT. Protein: CAWSVDRDIGPYATNEKLFF.

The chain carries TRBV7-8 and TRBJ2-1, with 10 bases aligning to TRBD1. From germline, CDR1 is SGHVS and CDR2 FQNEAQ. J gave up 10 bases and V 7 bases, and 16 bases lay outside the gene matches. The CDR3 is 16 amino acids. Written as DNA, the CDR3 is TGTGCCAGCAACATTTTCCCCGGACAGGGGGTGTGGGAGCAGTTCTTC. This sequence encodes CASNIFPGQGVWEQFF. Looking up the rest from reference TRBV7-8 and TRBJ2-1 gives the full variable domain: GAGVSQSPRYKVAKRGQDVALRCDPISGHVSLFWYQQALGQGPEFLTYFQNEAQLDKSGLPSDRFFAERPEGSVSTLKIQRTQQEDSAVYLCASNIFPGQGVWEQFFGPGTRLTVL.

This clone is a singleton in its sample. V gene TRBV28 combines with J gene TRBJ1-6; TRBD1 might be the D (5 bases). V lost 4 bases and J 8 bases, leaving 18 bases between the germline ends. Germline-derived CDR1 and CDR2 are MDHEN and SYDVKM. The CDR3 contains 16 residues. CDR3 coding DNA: TGTGCCAGCAGTTCCCCGGGACTACGGCCCTATTCACCCCTCCACTTT. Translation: CASSSPGLRPYSPLHF.

The CDR3: CASSLRRPYEQYF. The CDR3, as DNA: TGTGCCAGCAGTTTACGCAGGCCCTACGAGCAGTACTTC. The gene calls are TRBV27 and TRBJ2-7, with no clear D. Per the germline V gene, CDR1 is MNHEY and CDR2 is SMNVEV (reference sequence). The CDR3 is 13 amino acids. Between the trimmed V and J ends, which lost 2 bases and 2 bases, there was a span of 7 bases.

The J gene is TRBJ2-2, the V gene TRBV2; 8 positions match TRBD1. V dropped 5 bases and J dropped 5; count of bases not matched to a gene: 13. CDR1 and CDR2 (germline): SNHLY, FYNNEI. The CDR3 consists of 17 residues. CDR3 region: CASSLRPQGALTGELFF. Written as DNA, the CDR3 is TGTGCCAGCAGTTTACGTCCCCAGGGGGCGCTGACCGGGGAGCTGTTTTTT.

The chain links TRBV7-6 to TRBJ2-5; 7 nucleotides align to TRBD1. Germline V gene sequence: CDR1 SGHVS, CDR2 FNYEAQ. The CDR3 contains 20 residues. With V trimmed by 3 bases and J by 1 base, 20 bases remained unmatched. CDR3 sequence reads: CASSFPQTHSPTGAQETQYF. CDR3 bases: TGTGCCAGCAGCTTTCCGCAGACGCACAGCCCCACAGGGGCCCAAGAGACCCAGTACTTC.

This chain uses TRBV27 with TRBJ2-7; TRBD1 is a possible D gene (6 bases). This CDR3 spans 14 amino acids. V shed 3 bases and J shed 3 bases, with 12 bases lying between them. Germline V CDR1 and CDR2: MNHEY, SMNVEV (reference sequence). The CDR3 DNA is TGTGCCAGCAGTTTCCGGGACACCTACTACGAGCAGTACTTC. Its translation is CASSFRDTYYEQYF.

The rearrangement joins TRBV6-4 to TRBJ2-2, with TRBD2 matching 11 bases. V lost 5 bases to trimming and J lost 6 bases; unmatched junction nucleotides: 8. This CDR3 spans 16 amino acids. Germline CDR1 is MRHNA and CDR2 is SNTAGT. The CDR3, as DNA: TGTGCCAGCAGTCTAGCGGGGGGTAGGAGGGCCGGGGAGCTGTTTTTT. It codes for CASSLAGGRRAGELFF.

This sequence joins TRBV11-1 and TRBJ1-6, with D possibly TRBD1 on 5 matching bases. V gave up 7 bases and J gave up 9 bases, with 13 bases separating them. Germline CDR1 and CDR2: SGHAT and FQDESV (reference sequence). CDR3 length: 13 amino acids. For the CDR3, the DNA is TGTGCCAGCACGGGGGTGTTTGGTTCACCCCTCCACTTT. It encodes CASTGVFGSPLHF.

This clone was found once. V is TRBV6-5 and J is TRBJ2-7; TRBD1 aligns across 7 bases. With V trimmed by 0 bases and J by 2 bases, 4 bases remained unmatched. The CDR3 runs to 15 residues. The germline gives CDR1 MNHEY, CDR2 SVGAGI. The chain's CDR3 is CASSYSRQGTYEQYF. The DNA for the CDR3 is TGTGCCAGCAGTTACTCCCGACAGGGAACCTACGAGCAGTACTTC.